This TCR beta chain is drawn from a study of blood T cell repertoires in COVID-19. Turning to the study itself: Spain, Italy and the United States supplied samples that represented acute and convalescent COVID-19. PBMCs, B-cell-depleted T cells, or T cells were the source of the cDNA or gDNA that made up the material.

In the authors' methods: Nucleated cell number was recorded as an estimate derived from reference gene primer amplification. Produced via immunoSEQ multiplex PCR; TCRdb's table is partial and in-frame only. That table supplies the V and J calls and clone size; D and trimming were determined from the DNA. The top ten hold 7.2% of the sample, which has roughly 150,000 clones, 70% to 85% seen once. Note on this clone: This sample also contains other DNA sequences that code for the same CDR3.

The CDR3 sequence is 12 residues long. V shed 6 bases and J 5 bases; nucleotides not matched to a gene: 3. Germline values: CDR1 MNHEY, CDR2 SVGAGI. The specimen sequenced was peripheral blood. The chain has TRBV6-5 and TRBJ1-1; TRBD1 matches at 7 bases. This receptor was identified in a woman between 45 and 60 years old in a cohort sampled during active or convalescent COVID-19. The CDR3 here is CASSQTGTEAFF. In nucleotides, the CDR3 is TGTGCCAGCAGCCAGACAGGGACTGAAGCTTTCTTT.